This TCR beta chain was obtained from a study of T-cell memory formation after mild COVID-19 (dated by TCRdb to 2020 to 2023). Background on the whole study: TCR sequence clusters from the two donors were largely donor specific. Longitudinal TCRalpha and TCRbeta repertoire sequencing tracked T-cell clones expanding and contracting after mild COVID-19 in two donors. Two young, previously healthy adult volunteers, one female and one male, were included in the cohort.

Details on this clonotype: Its antigen target is currently unknown. No base quality information exists; no much larger clone differs at one position.

The reads were generated on an Illumina NovaSeq 6000. cDNA libraries for TCRalpha and TCRbeta were prepared by 5'RACE using constant-segment primers, with sample barcodes and unique molecular identifiers added. RNA was extracted from every sample with Trizol reagent. Libraries were amplified in two PCR steps, with a second sample barcode and Illumina TruSeq adapters added in the second step. The libraries were sequenced on an Illumina NovaSeq using 2 x 150 bp paired-end reads. On the study's bioinformatics: The reads were demultiplexed and collapsed into UMI-guided consensus sequences using migec v1.2.7. Using mixcr v2.1.11, the UMI consensuses were aligned to TRA and TRB V and J templates and assembled into clonotypes. Clonotypes were classified as expanded or contracted when called significant by both edgeR and NoisET, with noise models trained on biological replicates. For edgeR calls, the thresholds were a false discovery rate-adjusted p below 0.01 and a log2 fold-change of 1. As an exploratory analysis of dynamics, max-normalized trajectories of the 1000 most abundant clonotypes were examined by PCA with hierarchical clustering. The CD4 or CD8 phenotype of responding clones was assigned using the separately sequenced CD4+ and CD8+ repertoires. Using fastp at Q25 and MiXCR, TCRdb reprocessed the public reads and kept productive beta chains. Under each unique CDR3 protein, matching rows form one entry showing the most common genes and DNA. These V and J calls are TCRdb output, not the study's own analysis. This sample holds hundreds of thousands of distinct CDR3 sequences; about 17% were observed only once. The ten largest make up approximately 23% of the sample.

PBMCs were isolated by Ficoll-Paque density gradient centrifugation. Its CDR3 holds 17 amino acids, cysteine through phenylalanine. Only the CDR3 part of the read is kept: 51 bases, read in frame from the first base. As encoded in the germline V gene, CDR1 is LGHNA while CDR2 is YNFKEQ. Compared with germline, V lacks 4 bases and J lacks 0 bases; bases without a gene match: 10. Broad study findings and their caveats: Some responding clones were detected in pre-infection memory, suggesting pre-existing cross-reactive memory T cells joined the SARS-CoV-2 response. Clones that contracted from day 15 to 85 showed balanced CD4/CD8 phenotypes, whereas a second wave of clones that expanded from day 15 to 37 leaned towards CD4+. Contracting CD4+ clones appeared mostly in the CM and EM memory subsets, whereas CD8+ clones were enriched in EMRA. The study covered only a couple of mild cases, and larger cohorts including severe cases with pre-infection samples were considered necessary. SARS-CoV-2 specificity of the second-wave clones peaking on day 37 was not confirmed.

This receptor was obtained from a man in his late teens or twenties who had mild COVID-19 (a few samples of this study predate the infection). The sample titles of this study are shuffled in the database, so cell type and time point are left out; the donor was told from shared clones. The chain is made from TRBV4-2 and TRBJ2-5; 8 junctional bases match TRBD2. Sequencing used PBMCs or a T cell subset sorted from them (not recorded which). The CDR3 protein is CASSLDPASGHQETQYF. The DNA reads as follows: TGTGCCAGCAGCCTGGACCCGGCTAGCGGGCACCAAGAGACCCAGTACTTC.